This TCR beta chain was retrieved from a study of cytomegalovirus exposure and HLA in healthy donors. Study-level background: Most genotyped donors, around four fifths of about 400, had Caucasian-associated genetic ancestry.

The table lists this clone with a few counts. Its antigen is still unknown. The primer mix had 60 Vbeta and 13 Jbeta primers. Profiling relied on immunoSEQ multiplex PCR, and the TCRdb table lists in-frame clones only, not all of them. The top ten hold roughly 2.5% of the sample, which has some 190,000 clones, more than 75% seen once. Notes on the study in general: Productive status was seen about 87% or about 30% of the time for most TCR beta V segments in an earlier analysis. Later analysis suggested most CMV-associated TCR beta chains were HLA-restricted. Most TCR sequences proved rare, with some public TCRs found in many donors.

Material: PBMCs. This clonotype was sampled from a woman aged 25 to 45 in good health and CMV-seropositive.

Here the CDR3 reads CASSQVGDNPEAFF. The CDR3 DNA reads as TGCGCCAGCAGCCAAGTGGGAGATAACCCTGAAGCTTTCTTT. V is TRBV4-3 and J is TRBJ1-1, with unresolved D. V was pared by 1 base and J by 6 bases, with 12 bases between. The germline V gene encodes CDR1 LGHNA and CDR2 YSLEER. This CDR3 spans 14 amino acids.